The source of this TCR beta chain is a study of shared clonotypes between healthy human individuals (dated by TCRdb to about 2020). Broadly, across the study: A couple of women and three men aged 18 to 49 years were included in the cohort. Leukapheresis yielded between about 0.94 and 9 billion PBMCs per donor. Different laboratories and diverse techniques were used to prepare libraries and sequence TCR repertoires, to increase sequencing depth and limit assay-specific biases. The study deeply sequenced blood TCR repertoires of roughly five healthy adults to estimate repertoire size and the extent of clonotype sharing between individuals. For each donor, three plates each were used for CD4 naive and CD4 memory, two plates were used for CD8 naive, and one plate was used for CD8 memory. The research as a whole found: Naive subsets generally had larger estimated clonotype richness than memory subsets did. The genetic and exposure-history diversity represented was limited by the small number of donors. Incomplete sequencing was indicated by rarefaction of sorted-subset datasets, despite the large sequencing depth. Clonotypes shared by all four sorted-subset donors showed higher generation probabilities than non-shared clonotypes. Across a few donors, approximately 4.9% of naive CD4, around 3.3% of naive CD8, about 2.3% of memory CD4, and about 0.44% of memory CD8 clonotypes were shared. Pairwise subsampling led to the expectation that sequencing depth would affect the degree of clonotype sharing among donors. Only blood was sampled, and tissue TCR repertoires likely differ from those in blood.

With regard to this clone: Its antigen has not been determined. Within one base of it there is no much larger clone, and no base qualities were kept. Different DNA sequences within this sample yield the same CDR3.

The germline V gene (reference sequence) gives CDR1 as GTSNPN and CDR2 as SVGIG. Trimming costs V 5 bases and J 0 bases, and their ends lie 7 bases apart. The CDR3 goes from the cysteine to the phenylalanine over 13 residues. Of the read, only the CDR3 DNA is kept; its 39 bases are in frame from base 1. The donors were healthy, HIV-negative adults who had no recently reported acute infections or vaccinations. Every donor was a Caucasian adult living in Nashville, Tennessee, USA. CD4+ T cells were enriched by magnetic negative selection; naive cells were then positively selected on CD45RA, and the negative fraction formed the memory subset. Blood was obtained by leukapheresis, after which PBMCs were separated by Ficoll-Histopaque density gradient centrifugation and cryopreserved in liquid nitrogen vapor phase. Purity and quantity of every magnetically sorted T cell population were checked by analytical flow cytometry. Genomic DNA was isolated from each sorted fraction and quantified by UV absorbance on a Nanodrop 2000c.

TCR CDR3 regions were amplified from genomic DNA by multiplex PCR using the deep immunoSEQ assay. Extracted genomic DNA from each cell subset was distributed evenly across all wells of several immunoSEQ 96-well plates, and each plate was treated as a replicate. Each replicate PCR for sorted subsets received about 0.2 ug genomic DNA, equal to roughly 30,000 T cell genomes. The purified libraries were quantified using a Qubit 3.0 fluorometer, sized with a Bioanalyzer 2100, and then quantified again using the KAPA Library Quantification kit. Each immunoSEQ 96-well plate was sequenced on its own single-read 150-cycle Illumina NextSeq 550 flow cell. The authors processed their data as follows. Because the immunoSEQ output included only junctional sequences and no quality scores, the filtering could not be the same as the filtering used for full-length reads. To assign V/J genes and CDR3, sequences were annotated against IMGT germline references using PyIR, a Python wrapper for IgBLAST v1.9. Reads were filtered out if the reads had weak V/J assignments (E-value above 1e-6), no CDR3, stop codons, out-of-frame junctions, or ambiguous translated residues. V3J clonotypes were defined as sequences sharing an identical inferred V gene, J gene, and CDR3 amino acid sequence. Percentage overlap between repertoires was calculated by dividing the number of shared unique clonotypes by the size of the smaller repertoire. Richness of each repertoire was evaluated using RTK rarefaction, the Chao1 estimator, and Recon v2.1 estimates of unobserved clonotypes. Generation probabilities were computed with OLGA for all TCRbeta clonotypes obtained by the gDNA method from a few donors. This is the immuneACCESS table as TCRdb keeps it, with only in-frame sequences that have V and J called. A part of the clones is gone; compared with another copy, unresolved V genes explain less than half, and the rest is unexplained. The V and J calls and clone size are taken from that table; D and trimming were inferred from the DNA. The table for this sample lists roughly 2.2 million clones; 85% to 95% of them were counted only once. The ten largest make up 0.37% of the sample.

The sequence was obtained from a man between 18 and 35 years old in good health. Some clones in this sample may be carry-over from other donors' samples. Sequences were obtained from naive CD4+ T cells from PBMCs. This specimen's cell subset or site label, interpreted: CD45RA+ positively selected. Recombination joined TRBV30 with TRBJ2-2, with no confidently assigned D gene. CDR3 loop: CAWSAANTGELFF. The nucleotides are TGTGCCTGGTCGGCAGCGAACACCGGGGAGCTGTTTTTT.